This TCR beta chain derives from a study of beta chain features in type 1 diabetes. General observations from the study: It was among patients, rather than healthy donors, that naive, central memory and Treg TCRB repertoires appeared more similar.

Germline lookup yields CDR1 MDHEN and CDR2 SYDVKM. This CDR3 spans 13 amino acids. Trimming removed 3 bases at V and 7 bases at J, with 12 bases between. The sequenced template was cDNA made from the entire isolated RNA. TCRdb keeps only in-frame clones here, not all; method: immunoSEQ multiplex PCR. The table includes 900,000 or so clones, roughly 15% detected once. The sample holds a few counts of this clone. Its target is not known. The sample comprised naive CD4+ T cells from blood. V usage is TRBV28 and J usage is TRBJ1-2; D perhaps matches TRBD1 (5 bases). The origin of this receptor is a woman aged 18 to 35 in good health. The CDR3 spells CASSLEGLFGYTF. The CDR3 nucleotides read TGTGCCAGCAGTTTGGAGGGGTTATTTGGCTACACCTTC.